This T cell receptor beta chain was recovered during a study of neurological immune-mediated disorders. Trimming stripped 0 bases from V and 2 bases from J, with 17 bases between. Germline CDR1 is ENHRY and CDR2 is SYGVKD. The CDR3 loop spans 17 amino acids. It was by 5'RACE with 10-nucleotide random UMIs that the cDNA was made. TCRdb analysed the 5' RACE reads with MiXCR anew, one entry per CDR3 protein. The data contain about 18,000 distinct CDR3 sequences, 13% to 15% of them singletons. Sorted libraries drew on 850,000 to 1,000,000 CD4+ or CD8+ T cells. The clonotype was recovered from a woman aged 55-75 years with HTLV-1-associated myelopathy (HAM/TSP). The chain uses TRBV10-3 and TRBJ2-7; maybe TRBD1 (6 bases). Sequenced material: CD4+ T cells from blood. CDR3 in DNA: TGTGCCATCAGTGAGTCGCCCGGGACACCTACCCCCTACGAGCAGTACTTC. This gives the protein CAISESPGTPTPYEQYF.